The next 13 T cell receptor beta chains were all read from a single sample in a study of CD8+CD57+ T cells in acquired aplastic anemia. Whoever was chosen for sequencing had shown CD8+CD57+ cell expansion by flow cytometry. Genomic DNA, serving as template, underwent TCR beta VDJ and CDR3 profiling. MiXCR, applied by TCRdb to the reads, yields one record per CDR3 protein. The sample has about 160,000 distinct CDR3 sequences; 71% are singletons. Sequencing was carried out using sorted CD4+, CD8+, or CD8+CD57+ T cells (not recorded which) from PBMCs. These receptors were collected from a human donor with aplastic anemia.

This rearrangement joins TRBV6-6 to TRBJ1-2, with 8 nucleotides matching TRBD1. In germline, CDR1 is MNHNY, CDR2 SVGAGI (reference sequence). The CDR3 spans 14 residues. The V and J ends lost 5 bases and 8 bases, in that order; junction bases with no gene match: 10. The CDR3 sequence is CASSQGAPEKGYTF. The CDR3 DNA sequence: TGTGCCAGCAGTCAGGGGGCTCCGGAAAAAGGCTACACCTTC.

The genes are TRBV19 and TRBJ2-7; tentatively, D is TRBD1 (5 bases). The V and J ends lost 5 bases and 6 bases respectively, with 14 bases between them. The germline V gene has CDR1 LNHDA and CDR2 SQIVND (reference sequence). The CDR3 spans 13 residues. The CDR3 protein is CASSPWQGGEQYF. As DNA, the CDR3 is TGTGCCAGTAGTCCCTGGCAGGGTGGCGAGCAGTACTTC.

This clonotype occurred a few times. CDR3 in DNA: TGTGCCAGCAGTGGGGCAGGGGAAGATACGCAGTATTTT. As protein: CASSGAGEDTQYF. J is TRBJ2-3 and V is TRBV6-4, with a possible D match to TRBD1 (6 bases). The ends were cut back, 4 bases at V and 5 bases at J, with 10 bases in the middle. The CDR3 is 13 residues long. Germline values: CDR1 MRHNA, CDR2 SNTAGT.

For this clonotype: The limits of the CDR3 on the DNA are not certain, so only TCRdb's listed CDR3 is given. This sequence joins TRBV25-1 and TRBJ1-4. Germline V lookup: CDR1 MGHDK, CDR2 SYGVNS. The CDR3 contains 18 residues when both ends are counted. CDR3 protein: CASSICASSPRANEKLFF.

This chain connects TRBV10-1 to TRBJ2-7, with D hard to call. CDR1 is WNHNN, CDR2 SYGVQD, per germline (reference sequence). The CDR3 sequence is 16 residues long. V was clipped by 7 bases and J by 3 bases, with 22 bases between them. CDR3 in DNA: TGCGCCAGCACAAGGAAACAGACTGCGGCCAACTACGAGCAGTACTTC. Encoded protein: CASTRKQTAANYEQYF.

The chain recombines TRBV7-8 with TRBJ1-4; D gene ambiguous. In germline, CDR1 is SGHVS, CDR2 FQNEAQ. The CDR3 covers 12 residues. The V and J ends lost 5 bases and 11 bases respectively, with 12 bases between them. Here the CDR3 DNA reads TGTGCCAGCAGCCAGAGGTTGGGGAAACTGTTTTTT. Amino acid sequence: CASSQRLGKLFF. The full variable domain, in which reference TRBV7-8 and TRBJ1-4 provide the parts outside the CDR3, is GAGVSQSPRYKVAKRGQDVALRCDPISGHVSLFWYQQALGQGPEFLTYFQNEAQLDKSGLPSDRFFAERPEGSVSTLKIQRTQQEDSAVYLCASSQRLGKLFFGSGTQLSVL.

This clonotype was picked up many times. The chain recombines TRBV19 with TRBJ2-3; D might be TRBD1 or TRBD2, each matching 5 bases. The germline V gene has CDR1 LNHDA and CDR2 SQIVND (reference sequence). CDR3 size: 15 residues. With 8 bases removed from V and 0 bases from J, the gap between germline ends came to 15 bases. CDR3: CASGGLGVSTDTQYF. The CDR3 DNA reads as TGTGCCAGTGGGGGTTTAGGGGTTAGCACAGATACGCAGTATTTT.

The chain joins TRBV19 to TRBJ2-2; D may correspond to TRBD1 or TRBD2 (5 bases each). CDR3 size: 16 residues. Per the germline V gene, CDR1 is LNHDA and CDR2 is SQIVND (reference sequence). V lost 3 bases and J 1 base, leaving 12 bases between the germline ends. CDR3 sequence: CASSIPGTLNTGELFF. CDR3 in DNA: TGTGCCAGTAGTATTCCCGGGACCTTGAACACCGGGGAGCTGTTTTTT.

The CDR3 region has the DNA TGTGCCAGCAGCCCCACCCCGGGGCTTAGCGCCTACGAGCAGTACTTC. It translates to CASSPTPGLSAYEQYF. This rearrangement joins TRBV7-2 to TRBJ2-7; D could derive from TRBD1 or TRBD2 (5 bases each). CDR1 and CDR2 from the germline V gene are SGHTA and FQGNSA. CDR3 length: 16 residues. V gave up 5 bases and J gave up 2 bases, with 19 bases separating them.

This clonotype was observed once. This chain joins TRBV7-9 and TRBJ1-5, with TRBD1 identical over 7 bases. The CDR3 has 13 amino acids. The germline CDR1 and CDR2 sequences are SEHNR and FQNEAQ (reference sequence). V was pared by 6 bases and J by 5 bases, with 4 bases of the junction left unmatched. The CDR3, as DNA: TGTGCCAGCAGTACTGACAGGGATCAGCCCCAGCATTTT. It translates to CASSTDRDQPQHF.

This chain connects TRBV15 to TRBJ2-3, with 9 nucleotides matching TRBD1. V was clipped by 3 bases and J by 2 bases; unmatched bases: 6. Germline loops: CDR1 LNHNV, CDR2 YYDKDF (reference sequence). The CDR3 totals 16 residues. The CDR3 protein is CATSREGQGLTDTQYF. CDR3 sequence (DNA): TGTGCCACCAGCAGGGAGGGACAGGGACTCACAGATACGCAGTATTTT.

The chain uses TRBV20-1 and TRBJ1-6, with D possibly TRBD1 on 6 matching bases. Trimming removed 0 bases from V and 7 bases from J, with 13 bases in between. Germline-derived CDR1 and CDR2 are DFQATT and SNEGSKA (reference sequence). CDR3 length: 15 amino acids. This chain's CDR3 is CSARDRQGINSPLHF. CDR3 DNA sequence: TGCAGTGCTAGAGATCGGCAGGGGATAAATTCACCCCTCCACTTT.

The gene calls are TRBV7-3 and TRBJ2-2; unclear D gene. The V end was cut by 5 bases, the J end by 7 bases, with 11 bases between. The CDR3 runs 13 residues. Germline-derived CDR1 and CDR2 are SGHTA and FQGTGA. The CDR3 DNA reads as TGTGCCAGCAGCAAGGTGTGGAACGGGGAGCTGTTTTTT. As protein: CASSKVWNGELFF.